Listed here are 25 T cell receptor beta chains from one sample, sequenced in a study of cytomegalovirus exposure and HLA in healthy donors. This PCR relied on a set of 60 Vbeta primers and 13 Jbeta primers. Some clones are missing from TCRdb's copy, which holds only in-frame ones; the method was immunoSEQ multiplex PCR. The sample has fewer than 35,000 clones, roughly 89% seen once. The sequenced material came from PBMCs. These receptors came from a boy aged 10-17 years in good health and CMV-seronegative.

This CDR3 reads CASSLAVRGGGNQPQHF. As DNA, the CDR3 is TGTGCCAGCAGCTTAGCGGTCCGGGGAGGGGGCAATCAGCCCCAGCATTTT. This chain connects TRBV7-9 to TRBJ1-5, with a tentative D call TRBD1 (5 bases). The V gene's germline CDR1 is SEHNR and CDR2 FQNEAQ (reference sequence). Trimming shortened V by 0 bases and J by 2 bases, and 14 bases separated the two germline ends. The CDR3 sequence is 17 residues long.

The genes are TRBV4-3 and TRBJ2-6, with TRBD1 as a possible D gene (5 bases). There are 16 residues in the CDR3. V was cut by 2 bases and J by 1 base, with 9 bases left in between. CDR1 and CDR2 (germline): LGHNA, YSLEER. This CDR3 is CASSQKTGSGANVLTF. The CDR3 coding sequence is TGCGCCAGCAGCCAAAAAACAGGTTCTGGGGCCAACGTCCTGACTTTC.

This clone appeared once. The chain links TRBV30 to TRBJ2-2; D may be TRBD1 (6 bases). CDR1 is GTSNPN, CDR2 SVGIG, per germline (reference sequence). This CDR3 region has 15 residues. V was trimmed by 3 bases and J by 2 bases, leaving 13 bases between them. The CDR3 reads CAWRWTEINTGELFF. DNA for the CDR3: TGTGCCTGGAGGTGGACAGAGATTAACACCGGGGAGCTGTTTTTT.

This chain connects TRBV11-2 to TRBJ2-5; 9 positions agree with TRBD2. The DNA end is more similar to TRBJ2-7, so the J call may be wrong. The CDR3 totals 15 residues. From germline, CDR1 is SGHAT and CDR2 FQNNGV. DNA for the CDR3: TGTGCCAGCAGCTCAAGCGGGGGGCCCACCTACGAGCAGTACTTC. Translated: CASSSSGGPTYEQYF.

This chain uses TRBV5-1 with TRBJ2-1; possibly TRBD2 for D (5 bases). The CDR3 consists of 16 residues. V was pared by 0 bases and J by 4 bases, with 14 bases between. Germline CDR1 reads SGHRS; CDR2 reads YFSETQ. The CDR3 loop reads CASSLVGGPGYNEQFF. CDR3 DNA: TGCGCCAGCAGCTTGGTGGGCGGTCCGGGGTACAATGAGCAGTTCTTC.

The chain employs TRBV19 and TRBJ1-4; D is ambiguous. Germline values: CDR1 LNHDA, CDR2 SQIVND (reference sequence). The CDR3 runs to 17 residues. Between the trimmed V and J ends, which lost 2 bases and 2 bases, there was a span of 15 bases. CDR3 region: CASSIRARVRTNEKLFF. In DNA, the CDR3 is TGTGCCAGTAGTATACGCGCGCGGGTTAGGACTAATGAAAAACTGTTTTTT. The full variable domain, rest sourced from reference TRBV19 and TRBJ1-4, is DGGITQSPKYLFRKEGQNVTLSCEQNLNHDAMYWYRQDPGQGLRLIYYSQIVNDFQKGDIAEGYSVSREKKESFPLTVTSAQKNPTAFYLCASSIRARVRTNEKLFFGSGTQLSVL.

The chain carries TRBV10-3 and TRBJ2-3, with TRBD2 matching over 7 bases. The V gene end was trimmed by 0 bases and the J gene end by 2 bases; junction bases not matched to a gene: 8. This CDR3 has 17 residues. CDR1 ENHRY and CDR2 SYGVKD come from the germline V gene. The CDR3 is CAISESSSAGDTDTQYF. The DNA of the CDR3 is TGTGCCATCAGTGAGTCTTCGTCCGCGGGGGACACAGATACGCAGTATTTT.

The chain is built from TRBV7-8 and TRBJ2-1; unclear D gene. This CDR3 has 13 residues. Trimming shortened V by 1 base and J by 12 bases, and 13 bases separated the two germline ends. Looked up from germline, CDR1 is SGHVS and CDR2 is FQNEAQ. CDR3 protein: CASSLGGEEGQFF. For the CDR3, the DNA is TGTGCCAGCAGCTTAGGTGGTGAGGAAGGGCAGTTCTTC.

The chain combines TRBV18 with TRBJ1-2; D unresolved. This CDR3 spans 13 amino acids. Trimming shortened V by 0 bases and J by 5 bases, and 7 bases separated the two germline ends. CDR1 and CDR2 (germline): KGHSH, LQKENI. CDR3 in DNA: TGTGCCAGCTCACCACCGAGAGGGTATGGCTACACCTTC. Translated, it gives CASSPPRGYGYTF.

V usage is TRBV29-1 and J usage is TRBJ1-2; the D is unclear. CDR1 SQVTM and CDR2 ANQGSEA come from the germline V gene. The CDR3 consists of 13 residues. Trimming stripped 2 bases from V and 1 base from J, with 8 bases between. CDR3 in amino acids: CSVEFGNNYGYTF. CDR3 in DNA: TGCAGCGTTGAATTCGGGAATAACTATGGCTACACCTTC. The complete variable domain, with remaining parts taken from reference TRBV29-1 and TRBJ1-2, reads SAVISQKPSRDICQRGTSLTIQCQVDSQVTMMFWYRQQPGQSLTLIATANQGSEATYESGFVIDKFPISRPNLTFSTLTVSNMSPEDSSIYLCSVEFGNNYGYTFGSGTRLTVV.

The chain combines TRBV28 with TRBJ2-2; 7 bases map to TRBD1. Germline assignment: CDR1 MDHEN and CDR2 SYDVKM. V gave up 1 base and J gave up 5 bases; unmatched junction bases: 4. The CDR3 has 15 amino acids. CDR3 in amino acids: CASSLSDRKTGELFF. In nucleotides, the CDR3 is TGTGCCAGCAGTTTATCGGACAGGAAAACCGGGGAGCTGTTTTTT.

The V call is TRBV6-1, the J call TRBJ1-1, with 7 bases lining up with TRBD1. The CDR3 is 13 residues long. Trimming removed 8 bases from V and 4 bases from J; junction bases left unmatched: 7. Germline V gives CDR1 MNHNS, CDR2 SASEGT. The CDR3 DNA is TGTGCCAGCGAAGGGCAGGGGGGCACTGAAGCTTTCTTT. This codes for CASEGQGGTEAFF.

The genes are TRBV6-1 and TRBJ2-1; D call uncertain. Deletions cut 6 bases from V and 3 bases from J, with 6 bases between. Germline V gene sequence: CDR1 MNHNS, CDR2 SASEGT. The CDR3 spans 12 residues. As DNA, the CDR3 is TGTGCCAGCAGCCCCAACTACAATGAGCAGTTCTTC. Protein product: CASSPNYNEQFF.

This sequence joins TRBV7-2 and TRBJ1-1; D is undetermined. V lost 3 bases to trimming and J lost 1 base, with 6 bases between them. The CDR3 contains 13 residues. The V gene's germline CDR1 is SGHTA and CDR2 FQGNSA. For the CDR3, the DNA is TGTGCCAGCAGCTTCGACAAGAACACTGAAGCTTTCTTT. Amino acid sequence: CASSFDKNTEAFF.

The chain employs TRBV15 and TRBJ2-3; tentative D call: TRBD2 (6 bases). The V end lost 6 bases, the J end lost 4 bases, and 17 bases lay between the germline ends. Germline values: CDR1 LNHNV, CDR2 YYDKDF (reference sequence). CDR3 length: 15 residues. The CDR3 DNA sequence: TGTGCCACCAGGGTGAGCGCCGGCGGGGCAGATACGCAGTATTTT. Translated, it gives CATRVSAGGADTQYF.

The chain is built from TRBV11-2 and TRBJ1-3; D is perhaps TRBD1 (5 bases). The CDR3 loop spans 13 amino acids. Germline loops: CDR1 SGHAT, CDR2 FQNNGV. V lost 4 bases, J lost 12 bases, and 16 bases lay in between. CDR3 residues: CASSSRGVRIIYF. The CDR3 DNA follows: TGTGCCAGCAGCTCGCGGGGCGTTAGGATCATATATTTT. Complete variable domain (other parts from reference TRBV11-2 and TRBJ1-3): EAGVAQSPRYKIIEKRQSVAFWCNPISGHATLYWYQQILGQGPKLLIQFQNNGVVDDSQLPKDRFSAERLKGVDSTLKIQPAKLEDSAVYLCASSSRGVRIIYFGEGSWLTVV.

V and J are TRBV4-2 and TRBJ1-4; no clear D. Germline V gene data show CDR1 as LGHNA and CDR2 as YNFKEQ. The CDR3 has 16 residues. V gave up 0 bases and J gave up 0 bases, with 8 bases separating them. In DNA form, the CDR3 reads TGTGCCAGCAGCCAAGATTACAAAGCAACTAATGAAAAACTGTTTTTT. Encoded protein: CASSQDYKATNEKLFF.

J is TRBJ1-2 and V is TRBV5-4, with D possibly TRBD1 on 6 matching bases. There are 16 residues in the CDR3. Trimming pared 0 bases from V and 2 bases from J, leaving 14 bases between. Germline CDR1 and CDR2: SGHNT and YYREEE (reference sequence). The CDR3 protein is CASSLAYTGLNYGYTF. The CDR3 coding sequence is TGTGCCAGCAGCTTGGCCTATACAGGGTTAAACTATGGCTACACCTTC.

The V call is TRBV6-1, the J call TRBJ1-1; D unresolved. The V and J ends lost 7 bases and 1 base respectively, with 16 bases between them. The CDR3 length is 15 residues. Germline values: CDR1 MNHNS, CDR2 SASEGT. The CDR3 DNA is TGTGCCAGCAAAAGGAATCCGTCAGGGAACACTGAAGCTTTCTTT. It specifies CASKRNPSGNTEAFF.

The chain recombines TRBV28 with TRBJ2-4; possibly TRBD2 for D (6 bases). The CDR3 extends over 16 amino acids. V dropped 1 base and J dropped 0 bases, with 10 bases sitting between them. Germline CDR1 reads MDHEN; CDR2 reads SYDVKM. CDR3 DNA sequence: TGTGCCAGCAGTTTATTAGGAGGGCTAGCCAAAAACATTCAGTACTTC. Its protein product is CASSLLGGLAKNIQYF.

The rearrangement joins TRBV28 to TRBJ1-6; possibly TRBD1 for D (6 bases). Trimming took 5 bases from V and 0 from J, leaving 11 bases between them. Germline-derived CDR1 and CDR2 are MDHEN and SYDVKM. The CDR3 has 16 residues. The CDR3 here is CASSDTGSSYNSPLHF. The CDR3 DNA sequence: TGTGCCAGCAGTGATACAGGGAGCTCCTATAATTCACCCCTCCACTTT.

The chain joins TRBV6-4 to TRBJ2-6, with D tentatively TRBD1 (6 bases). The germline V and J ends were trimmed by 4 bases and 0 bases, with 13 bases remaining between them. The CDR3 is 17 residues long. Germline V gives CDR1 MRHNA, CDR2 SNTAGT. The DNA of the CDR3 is TGTGCCAGCAGTGCCAAGGGGGAGTACTCTGGGGCCAACGTCCTGACTTTC. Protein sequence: CASSAKGEYSGANVLTF.

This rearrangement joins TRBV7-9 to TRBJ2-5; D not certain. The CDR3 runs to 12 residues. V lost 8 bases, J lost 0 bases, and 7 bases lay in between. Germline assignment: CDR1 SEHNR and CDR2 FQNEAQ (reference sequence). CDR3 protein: CASEVDQETQYF. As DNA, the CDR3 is TGTGCCAGCGAGGTAGACCAAGAGACCCAGTACTTC.

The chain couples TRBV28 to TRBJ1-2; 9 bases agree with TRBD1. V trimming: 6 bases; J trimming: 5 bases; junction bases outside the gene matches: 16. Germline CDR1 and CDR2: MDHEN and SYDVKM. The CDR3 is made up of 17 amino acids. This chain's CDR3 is CASRRPGTGLYAYGYTF. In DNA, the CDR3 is TGTGCCAGCAGGCGCCCCGGGACAGGGTTATACGCGTATGGCTACACCTTC.

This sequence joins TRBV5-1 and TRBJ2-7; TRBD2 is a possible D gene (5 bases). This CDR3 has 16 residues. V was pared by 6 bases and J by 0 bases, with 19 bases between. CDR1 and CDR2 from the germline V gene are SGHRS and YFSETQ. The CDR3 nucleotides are TGCGCCAGCACTGTGGGCGGGCAGGACTCCTCCTACGAGCAGTACTTC. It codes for CASTVGGQDSSYEQYF.